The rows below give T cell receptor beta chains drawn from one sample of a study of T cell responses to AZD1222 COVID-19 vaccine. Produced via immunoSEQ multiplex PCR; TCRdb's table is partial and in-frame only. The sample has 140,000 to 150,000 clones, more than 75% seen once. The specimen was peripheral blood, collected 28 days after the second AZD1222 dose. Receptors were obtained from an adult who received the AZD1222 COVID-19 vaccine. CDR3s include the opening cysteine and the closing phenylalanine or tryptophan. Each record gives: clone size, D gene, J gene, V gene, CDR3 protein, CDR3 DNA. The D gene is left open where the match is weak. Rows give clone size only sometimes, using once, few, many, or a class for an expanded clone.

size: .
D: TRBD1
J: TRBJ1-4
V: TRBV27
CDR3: CASRSIGGKSNEKLFF
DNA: TGTGCCAGCAGGAGCATAGGGGGCAAGTCTAATGAAAAACTGTTTTTT

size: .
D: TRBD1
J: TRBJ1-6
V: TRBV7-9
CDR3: CASSLGTGNPYSPLHF
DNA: TGTGCCAGCAGCTTAGGGACAGGGAACCCCTATTCACCCCTCCACTTT

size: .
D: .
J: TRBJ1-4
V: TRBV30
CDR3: CAWSPPEGEKLFF
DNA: TGTGCCTGGAGCCCCCCAGAAGGGGAAAAACTGTTTTTT

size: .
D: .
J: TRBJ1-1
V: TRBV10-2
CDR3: CASSALIQVPEAFF
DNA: TGCGCCAGCAGTGCCTTAATACAGGTCCCTGAAGCTTTCTTT

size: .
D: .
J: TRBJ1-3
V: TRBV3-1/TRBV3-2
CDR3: CASSLRQFSGNTIYF
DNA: TGTGCCAGCAGCCTACGTCAGTTCTCTGGAAACACCATATATTTT

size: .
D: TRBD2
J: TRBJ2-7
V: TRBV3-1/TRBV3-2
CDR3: CATGTSAIGQYF
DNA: TGTGCCACAGGGACTAGCGCCATAGGGCAGTACTTC

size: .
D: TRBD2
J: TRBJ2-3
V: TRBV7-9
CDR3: CASSFETGRGGRDTQYF
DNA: TGTGCCAGCAGCTTTGAAACTGGGCGGGGGGGCCGAGATACGCAGTATTTT

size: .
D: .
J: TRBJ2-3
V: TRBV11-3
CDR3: CASSFGGAVTDTQYF
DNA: TGTGCCAGCAGCTTTGGGGGGGCCGTCACAGATACGCAGTATTTT

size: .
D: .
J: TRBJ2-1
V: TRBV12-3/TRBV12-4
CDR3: CASSSNSYNEQFF
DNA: TGTGCCAGCAGTTCAAACTCGTACAATGAGCAGTTCTTC

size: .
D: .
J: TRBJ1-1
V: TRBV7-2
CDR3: CASSLASGYTEAFF
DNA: TGTGCCAGCAGCTTAGCGTCAGGATACACTGAAGCTTTCTTT

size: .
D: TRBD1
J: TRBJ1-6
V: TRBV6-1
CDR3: CASSEALDRGSPLHF
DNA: TGTGCCAGCAGTGAAGCGCTGGACAGGGGTTCACCCCTCCACTTT

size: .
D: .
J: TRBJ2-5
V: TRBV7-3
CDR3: CASSSGPQETQYF
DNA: TGTGCCAGCAGCTCGGGGCCCCAAGAGACCCAGTACTTC

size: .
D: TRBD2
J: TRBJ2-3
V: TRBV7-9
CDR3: CASSLGGGGTDTQYF
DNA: TGTGCCAGCAGCTTAGGCGGGGGGGGCACAGATACGCAGTATTTT

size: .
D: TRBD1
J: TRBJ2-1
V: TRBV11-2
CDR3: CASSLTGGPFF
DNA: TGTGCCAGCAGCCTAACAGGGGGACCGTTCTTC

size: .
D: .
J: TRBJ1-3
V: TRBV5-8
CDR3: CASSLNTGTWTGNTIYF
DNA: TGTGCCAGCAGCTTGAACACAGGGACTTGGACTGGAAACACCATATATTTT

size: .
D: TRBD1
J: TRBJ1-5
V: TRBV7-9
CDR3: CASSETGYQPQHF
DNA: TGTGCCAGCAGCGAGACAGGGTATCAGCCCCAGCATTTT

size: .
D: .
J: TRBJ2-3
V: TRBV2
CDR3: CASSALGSARDTQYF
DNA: TGTGCCAGCAGTGCCTTAGGCTCAGCCAGGGATACGCAGTATTTT

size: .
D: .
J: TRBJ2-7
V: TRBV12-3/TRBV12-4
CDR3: CASRGPRYEQYF
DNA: TGTGCCAGCAGAGGGCCCCGCTACGAGCAGTACTTC

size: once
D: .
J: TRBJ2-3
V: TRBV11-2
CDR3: CASSLVGSNMDTQYF
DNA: TGTGCCAGCAGCTTAGTAGGCTCCAATATGGATACGCAGTATTTT

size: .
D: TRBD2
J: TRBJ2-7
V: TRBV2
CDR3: CASRLLAGDTYEQYF
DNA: TGTGCCAGCAGGCTACTAGCGGGGGACACCTACGAGCAGTACTTC

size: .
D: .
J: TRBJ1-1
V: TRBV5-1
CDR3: CASSLVPRNREGTEAFF
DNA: TGCGCCAGCAGCTTGGTGCCAAGAAACAGGGAGGGCACTGAAGCTTTCTTT

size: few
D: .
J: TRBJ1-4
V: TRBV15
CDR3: CATSRDVGWDEKLFF
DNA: TGTGCCACCAGCAGAGATGTGGGATGGGATGAAAAACTGTTTTTT

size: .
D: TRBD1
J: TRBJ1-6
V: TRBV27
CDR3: CASSGQGHSPLHF
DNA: TGTGCCAGCAGCGGACAGGGACATTCACCCCTCCACTTT

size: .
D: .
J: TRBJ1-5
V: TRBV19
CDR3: CASSIDPAASNQPQHF
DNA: TGTGCCAGTAGTATAGATCCAGCAGCTAGCAATCAGCCCCAGCATTTT

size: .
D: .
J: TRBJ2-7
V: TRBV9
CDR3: CASSAPWGYEQYF
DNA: TGTGCCAGCAGCGCCCCGTGGGGTTACGAGCAGTACTTC

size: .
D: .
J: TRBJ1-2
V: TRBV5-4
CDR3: CASRLTGRTVVGYTF
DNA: TGTGCCAGCAGACTTACTGGACGGACGGTAGTAGGCTACACCTTC

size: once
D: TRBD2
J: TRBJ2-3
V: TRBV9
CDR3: CASSGKAGGGDTQYF
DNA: TGTGCCAGCAGCGGGAAGGCGGGAGGGGGAGATACGCAGTATTTT

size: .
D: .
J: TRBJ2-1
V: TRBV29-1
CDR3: CSVEVRTANEQFF
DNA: TGCAGCGTTGAAGTTAGGACGGCCAATGAGCAGTTCTTC

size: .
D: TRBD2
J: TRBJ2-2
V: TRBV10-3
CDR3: CAISGGSSGLAGELFF
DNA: TGTGCCATCTCGGGAGGGTCTAGCGGTCTAGCCGGGGAGCTGTTTTTT

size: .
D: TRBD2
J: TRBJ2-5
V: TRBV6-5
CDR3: CASSSGLASETQYF
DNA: TGTGCCAGCAGTAGCGGACTAGCGTCGGAGACCCAGTACTTC

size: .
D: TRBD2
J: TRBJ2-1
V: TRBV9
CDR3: CASSPKSGGSYNEQFF
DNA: TGTGCCAGCAGCCCCAAAAGCGGGGGGTCCTACAATGAGCAGTTCTTC

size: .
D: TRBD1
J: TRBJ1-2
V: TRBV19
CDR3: CASSIIQGGGYTF
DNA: TGTGCCAGTAGTATTATACAGGGGGGTGGCTACACCTTC

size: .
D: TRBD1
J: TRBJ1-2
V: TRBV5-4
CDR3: CASSTGGQTNYGYTF
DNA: TGTGCCAGCAGCACGGGGGGACAGACCAACTATGGCTACACCTTC

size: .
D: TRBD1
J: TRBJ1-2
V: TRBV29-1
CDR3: CSAEKGQGSQNYGYTF
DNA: TGCAGCGCCGAAAAGGGACAGGGGTCCCAAAACTATGGCTACACCTTC

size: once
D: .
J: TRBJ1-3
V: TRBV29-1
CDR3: CSVEVGLRSGNTIYF
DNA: TGCAGCGTTGAGGTAGGACTACGGTCCGGAAACACCATATATTTT

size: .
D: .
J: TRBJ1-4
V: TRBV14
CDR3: CASSQISSGLLFF
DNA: TGTGCCAGCAGCCAAATCTCGAGCGGCTTACTGTTTTTT

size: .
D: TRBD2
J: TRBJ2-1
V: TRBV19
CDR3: CASSPGLAGVYRFNEQFF
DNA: TGTGCCAGTAGTCCGGGACTAGCGGGAGTTTATAGGTTCAATGAGCAGTTCTTC

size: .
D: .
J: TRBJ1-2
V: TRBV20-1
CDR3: CSAYEEYGYTF
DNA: TGCAGTGCTTATGAGGAATATGGCTACACCTTC

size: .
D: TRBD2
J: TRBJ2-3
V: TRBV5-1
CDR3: CASSPGLAGTDTQYF
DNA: TGCGCCAGCAGCCCCGGACTAGCAGGTACAGATACGCAGTATTTT

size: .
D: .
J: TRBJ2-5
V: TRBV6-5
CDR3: CASRVHGETQYF
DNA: TGTGCCAGCAGGGTGCATGGAGAGACCCAGTACTTC

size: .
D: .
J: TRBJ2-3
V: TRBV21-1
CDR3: CASSKWRKDTQYF
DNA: TGTGCCAGCAGCAAATGGCGCAAGGATACGCAGTATTTT

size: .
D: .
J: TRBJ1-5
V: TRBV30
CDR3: CAWSVLGLNQPQHF
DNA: TGTGCCTGGAGTGTACTGGGCCTAAATCAGCCCCAGCATTTT

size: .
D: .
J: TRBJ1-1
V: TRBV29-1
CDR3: CSVVKTGNTEAFF
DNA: TGCAGCGTTGTGAAAACCGGGAACACTGAAGCTTTCTTT

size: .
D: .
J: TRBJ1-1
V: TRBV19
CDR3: CASSTTDLMNTEAFF
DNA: TGTGCCAGTAGTACAACGGACCTCATGAACACTGAAGCTTTCTTT

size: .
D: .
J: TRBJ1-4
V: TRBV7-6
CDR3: CASSLEAYAKGEKLFF
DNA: TGTGCCAGCAGCTTAGAAGCTTACGCCAAGGGAGAAAAACTGTTTTTT

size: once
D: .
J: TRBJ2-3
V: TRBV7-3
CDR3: CASSHGADTQYF
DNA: TGTGCCAGCAGCCACGGGGCAGATACGCAGTATTTT